The present T cell receptor beta chain was sequenced within a study of cytomegalovirus exposure and HLA in healthy donors. Findings of the study overall: As confirmed in vitro, a few CMV-associated chains were specific for CMV antigens.

This clone turned up a few times. Its antigen is as yet unknown. CDR1 is SGHAT, CDR2 FQNNGV, per germline. Trimming removed 7 bases from V and 8 bases from J, with 15 bases in between. The CDR3 has 13 amino acids. For the donor in question, CMV serostatus went unrecorded. Primers for the PCR totalled 60 Vbeta and 13 Jbeta. The repertoire was sequenced with immunoSEQ multiplex PCR; TCRdb's copy has only in-frame clones and lacks some. The sample contains approximately 140,000 clones, 70% to 80% of which appear only once. Sequencing was done on a sample of PBMCs. The source is a human donor in good health. The chain is built from TRBV11-2 and TRBJ2-1; D call uncertain. This CDR3 is CASTSQPLDEQFF. CDR3 nucleotide sequence: TGTGCCAGCACTAGTCAACCTTTGGATGAGCAGTTCTTC.